Following are 31 T cell receptor beta chains from one sample sequenced in a study of identical twins. TCRdb ran MiXCR on the 5' RACE reads and lists one entry per CDR3 protein. Counted here are around 960,000 distinct CDR3 sequences, around 12% occurring once; the ten biggest clones make up around 1.5%. The data were also submitted as part of a second study, on yellow fever vaccine responses in identical twins.

The sample taken for sequencing was PBMCs. The receptors come from a woman aged 18-30 years in good health.

V and J are TRBV20-1 and TRBJ2-2, with a possible D match to TRBD2 (6 bases). This CDR3 contains 14 residues. Trimming pared 0 bases from V and 7 bases from J, leaving 12 bases between. CDR1 and CDR2 (germline): DFQATT, SNEGSKA (reference sequence). The CDR3 coding sequence is TGCAGTGCTAGAGAGCCACGGGGGATCGGGGAGCTGTTTTTT. Its translation is CSAREPRGIGELFF.

J is TRBJ2-1 and V is TRBV7-3; tentative D call: TRBD1 (7 bases). Germline V gene data show CDR1 as SGHTA and CDR2 as FQGTGA. The CDR3 loop spans 12 amino acids. V lost 4 bases to trimming and J lost 9 bases, with 10 bases between them. CDR3: CASSWQGGEQFF. CDR3 bases: TGTGCCAGCAGCTGGCAGGGGGGTGAGCAGTTCTTC. The full variable domain, in which reference TRBV7-3 and TRBJ2-1 provide the parts outside the CDR3, is GAGVSQTPSNKVTEKGKYVELRCDPISGHTALYWYRQSLGQGPEFLIYFQGTGAADDSGLPNDRFFAVRPEGSVSTLKIQRTERGDSAVYLCASSWQGGEQFFGPGTRLTVL.

Only a few counts were recorded for this clonotype. The rearrangement joins TRBV4-2 to TRBJ1-2; D is undetermined. The germline V gene has CDR1 LGHNA and CDR2 YNFKEQ. CDR3 length: 15 amino acids. Trimming took off 4 bases at V and 2 bases at J, with 14 bases between the two ends. In DNA form, the CDR3 reads TGTGCCAGCAGCCCTTATGGAACCATAAACTATGGCTACACCTTC. Translated: CASSPYGTINYGYTF.

This chain joins TRBV7-9 and TRBJ2-5, with TRBD2 matching over 8 bases. Germline lookup yields CDR1 SEHNR and CDR2 FQNEAQ (reference sequence). Trimming at V came to 4 bases and at J to 0 bases, leaving 10 bases not matched to a gene. The length of the CDR3 is 17 residues. The CDR3 nucleotides are TGTGCCAGCAGCTCAACGATGACTAGCGCGTACCAAGAGACCCAGTACTTC. This sequence encodes CASSSTMTSAYQETQYF.

This clonotype was counted a few times. The CDR3 spells CASSLGSWETQYF. The CDR3 DNA reads as TGTGCCAGCAGCTTGGGATCTTGGGAGACCCAGTACTTC. V usage is TRBV5-5 and J usage is TRBJ2-5; no clear D. V was clipped by 0 bases and J by 5 bases, with 8 bases between them. The CDR3 consists of 13 residues. Germline V CDR1 and CDR2: SGHKS, YYEKEE (reference sequence).

V and J are TRBV18 and TRBJ2-7, with D possibly matching TRBD2 (5 bases). The CDR3 sequence is 14 residues long. V lost 3 bases and J 3 bases, leaving 12 bases between the germline ends. Germline V gene sequence: CDR1 KGHSH, CDR2 LQKENI. CDR3 amino acids: CASSPPGSIYEQYV. Here the CDR3 DNA reads TGTGCCAGCTCACCTCCGGGGTCGATCTACGAGCAGTACGTC.

This clonotype was observed a few times. The chain links TRBV27 to TRBJ2-7, with unresolved D. Germline CDR1 reads MNHEY; CDR2 reads SMNVEV (reference sequence). Trimming left V 0 bases short and J 0 bases short, with 6 bases between. The CDR3 runs to 14 residues. For the CDR3, the DNA is TGTGCCAGCAGTTTATCCCGTTTCTCCTACGAGCAGTACTTC. Its protein is CASSLSRFSYEQYF.

This sequence joins TRBV27 and TRBJ2-5; 7 positions match TRBD2. V gave up 10 bases and J gave up 0 bases; unmatched junction bases: 8. The CDR3 is made up of 14 amino acids. Germline loops: CDR1 MNHEY, CDR2 SMNVEV (reference sequence). The DNA of the CDR3 is TGTGCCACCCGAGCGGGGCCGTACCAAGAGACCCAGTACTTC. Amino acid sequence: CATRAGPYQETQYF.

In this sample, this clonotype turned up a few times. This chain joins TRBV24-1 and TRBJ2-1; 8 nucleotides agree with TRBD1. Trimming at V came to 7 bases and at J to 9 bases, leaving 7 bases not matched to a gene. Per germline, CDR1 KGHDR and CDR2 SFDVKD. The CDR3 is 13 amino acids. CDR3 bases: TGTGCCACCAGGGGCCAGGGGGCTGGTGAGCAGTTCTTC. Translating it yields CATRGQGAGEQFF.

The J gene is TRBJ1-5, the V gene TRBV20-1, with a tentative D call TRBD1 (6 bases). CDR3 length equals 19 residues. Germline assignment: CDR1 DFQATT and CDR2 SNEGSKA (reference sequence). The ends were cut back, 0 bases at V and 1 base at J, with 22 bases in the middle. This chain's CDR3 is CSARDRHREGRVSNQPQHF. The CDR3 DNA follows: TGCAGTGCTAGAGATCGTCACAGGGAAGGTCGGGTAAGCAATCAGCCCCAGCATTTT.

This clonotype was found many times. The gene calls are TRBV5-1 and TRBJ2-7, with unresolved D. CDR1 and CDR2 from the germline V gene are SGHRS and YFSETQ. Trimming removed 0 bases at V and 0 bases at J, with 7 bases between. The CDR3 loop spans 14 amino acids. This chain's CDR3 is CASSLDLTSYEQYF. DNA for the CDR3: TGCGCCAGCAGCTTGGACCTAACCTCCTACGAGCAGTACTTC.

This rearrangement joins TRBV12-5 to TRBJ2-1; D might be TRBD1 (6 bases). CDR3 length: 13 amino acids. V lost 6 bases and J lost 14, with 20 bases in between. In germline, CDR1 is LGHNT, CDR2 FRNRAP. CDR3 sequence reads: CASGHYGEQGKFF. DNA for the CDR3: TGTGCTAGTGGGCACTATGGGGAACAGGGAAAGTTCTTC.

This clonotype was seen only a few times. This chain links TRBV20-1 with TRBJ2-1; D is uncertain. This CDR3 has 14 amino acids. Germline V gives CDR1 DFQATT, CDR2 SNEGSKA (reference sequence). V lost 2 bases and J lost 2, with 10 bases in between. DNA of the CDR3: TGCAGTGCTAGACCCCGGGCAGCCTACAATGAGCAGTTCTTC. Translation gives CSARPRAAYNEQFF.

This clonotype was seen a handful of times. One junction end disagrees with the germline gene, perhaps due to a read error. The chain links TRBV12-3 or TRBV12-4 to TRBJ2-3; TRBD2 matches 12 bases. This CDR3 spans 15 amino acids. The CDR3 region has the DNA TGTGCCAGCAGTTTACTAGCGGGGGGGGCTAATACGCAGTGTTTT. It specifies CASSLLAGGANTQCF.

This clonotype was picked up a small number of times. The genes are TRBV10-3 and TRBJ2-3, with 11 bases lining up with TRBD2. J gave up 11 bases and V 4 bases, and 11 bases lay outside the gene matches. The CDR3 is 15 residues long. Germline V CDR1 and CDR2: ENHRY, SYGVKD. CDR3 DNA: TGTGCCATCAGTGTTGGGACTAGCGGAATTATGGGGCAGTATTTT. This codes for CAISVGTSGIMGQYF.

The table lists this clonotype with a few counts. The chain is built from TRBV29-1 and TRBJ2-1; the D gene is possibly TRBD1 (5 bases). Trimming left V 7 bases short and J 8 bases short, with 9 bases between. Looked up from germline, CDR1 is SQVTM and CDR2 is ANQGSEA. The CDR3 is made up of 10 amino acids. The CDR3: CSGRDHEQFF. CDR3 in DNA: TGCAGCGGCAGGGATCATGAGCAGTTCTTC.

The chain has TRBV19 and TRBJ2-1; D possibly corresponds to TRBD2 (5 bases). Trimming stripped 5 bases from V and 0 bases from J, with 23 bases between. The CDR3 loop spans 19 amino acids. Germline values: CDR1 LNHDA, CDR2 SQIVND (reference sequence). CDR3 nucleotide sequence: TGTGCCAGTAGTGAGGTTATTCAGCCGCAGCGGAGCTCCTACAATGAGCAGTTCTTC. Translating gives CASSEVIQPQRSSYNEQFF.

A few counts support this clonotype. The rearrangement links TRBV3-1 to TRBJ2-1; 9 bases are a match to TRBD1. The CDR3 loop spans 17 amino acids. Germline V gene lookup returns CDR1 LGHDT and CDR2 YNNKEL (reference sequence). Losses at the gene ends were 0 bases for V and 6 bases for J; bases not matched to a gene: 9. This chain's CDR3 is CASSQDFVRTGVNEQFF. The CDR3, as DNA: TGTGCCAGCAGCCAAGATTTTGTACGGACAGGGGTCAATGAGCAGTTCTTC.

The rearrangement uses TRBV5-6 and TRBJ1-2, with 7 positions matching TRBD1. This CDR3 has 13 amino acids. J was trimmed by 10 bases and V by 4 bases; bases with no gene match: 10. Germline V lookup: CDR1 SGHDT, CDR2 YYEEEE. Here the CDR3 DNA reads TGTGCCAGCAGCGAGTACAGGGGCCTCTACTACACCTTC. This sequence encodes CASSEYRGLYYTF.

This clonotype turned up a few times. The J gene is TRBJ1-5, the V gene TRBV20-1; D is uncertain. Germline CDR1 DFQATT, CDR2 SNEGSKA (reference sequence). Between the trimmed V and J ends, which lost 2 bases and 0 bases, there was a span of 11 bases. The CDR3 spans 15 residues. Written as DNA, the CDR3 is TGCAGTGCTAGACCGCCCGGGTCTAGCAATCAGCCCCAGCATTTT. Amino acid sequence: CSARPPGSSNQPQHF.

The rearrangement links TRBV12-3 or TRBV12-4 to TRBJ2-3; 7 bases map to TRBD2. This CDR3 spans 17 amino acids. J gave up 2 bases and V 1 base, and 9 bases lay outside the gene matches. This CDR3 is CASSLEGLAVNTDTQYF. The DNA of the CDR3 is TGTGCCAGCAGTTTAGAAGGGCTAGCGGTAAACACAGATACGCAGTATTTT.

This clonotype was seen once. The chain recombines TRBV6-1 with TRBJ2-5; D is possibly TRBD1 (5 bases). Trimming shortened V by 0 bases and J by 2 bases, and 13 bases separated the two germline ends. Germline CDR1 and CDR2: MNHNS and SASEGT. The CDR3 contains 16 residues. CDR3 in amino acids: CASSEAPGPMQETQYF. DNA for the CDR3: TGTGCCAGCAGTGAAGCCCCAGGGCCTATGCAAGAGACCCAGTACTTC.

This rearrangement joins TRBV15 to TRBJ1-6; D is unclear. Germline CDR1 is LNHNV and CDR2 is YYDKDF (reference sequence). The ends were cut back, 7 bases at V and 8 bases at J, with 9 bases in the middle. The CDR3 length is 12 residues. CDR3 sequence: CATIRSHSPLHF. Written as DNA, the CDR3 is TGTGCCACCATACGGTCCCATTCACCCCTCCACTTT.

V is TRBV5-1 and J is TRBJ1-2, with unresolved D. Per germline, CDR1 SGHRS and CDR2 YFSETQ. V was shortened by 0 bases and J by 0 bases, with 9 bases between the two germline ends. This CDR3 has 15 residues. The CDR3 loop is CASSLVTAANYGYTF. CDR3 DNA sequence: TGCGCCAGCAGCTTGGTAACAGCTGCTAACTATGGCTACACCTTC.

A few counts support this clonotype. V and J are TRBV28 and TRBJ2-7, with D perhaps matching TRBD1 or TRBD2 (5 bases each). Germline V gene data show CDR1 as MDHEN and CDR2 as SYDVKM. V shed 6 bases and J shed 7 bases, with 22 bases lying between them. This CDR3 contains 15 residues. The CDR3 region has the DNA TGTGCCAGCAGGCCGGGATCCTGGGACCCCCTGGAGCAGTACTTC. Its protein product is CASRPGSWDPLEQYF.

The chain combines TRBV20-1 with TRBJ2-1, with D hard to call. This CDR3 region has 13 residues. V was shortened by 5 bases and J by 6 bases, with 14 bases between the two germline ends. The germline V gene has CDR1 DFQATT and CDR2 SNEGSKA (reference sequence). The CDR3, as DNA: TGCAGTGCTCTAGAGACGGTGGGCAATGAGCAGTTCTTC. This encodes CSALETVGNEQFF.

The chain has TRBV11-1 and TRBJ2-7, with TRBD2 matching 8 bases. This CDR3 is built from 19 residues. V lost 1 base to trimming and J lost 0 bases; unmatched junction nucleotides: 14. From germline, CDR1 is SGHAT and CDR2 FQDESV (reference sequence). In DNA, the CDR3 is TGTGCCAGCAGCTTAGGGACCCCGTTTGAGCGGGGGTTCTCCTACGAGCAGTACTTC. Translating it yields CASSLGTPFERGFSYEQYF.

In its sample, this clonotype was seen many times. The gene calls are TRBV7-9 and TRBJ2-3, with no clear D. This CDR3 contains 13 residues. The germline gives CDR1 SEHNR, CDR2 FQNEAQ (reference sequence). Trimming removed 5 bases from V and 4 bases from J, with 10 bases in between. As DNA, the CDR3 is TGTGCCAGCAGCCCAGGAACCGCAGATACGCAGTATTTT. This codes for CASSPGTADTQYF.

CDR3 amino acids: CASSPPRQGSSTDTQYF. Written as DNA, the CDR3 is TGTGCCAGCAGTCCACCTCGACAGGGGTCAAGCACAGATACGCAGTATTTT. The chain links TRBV28 to TRBJ2-3; TRBD1 matches at 8 bases. Germline CDR1 reads MDHEN; CDR2 reads SYDVKM. V shed 5 bases and J 0 bases; nucleotides not matched to a gene: 10. The CDR3 sequence is 17 residues long.

The chain uses TRBV19 and TRBJ2-1; TRBD2 aligns across 13 bases. Germline V gene sequence: CDR1 LNHDA, CDR2 SQIVND (reference sequence). This CDR3 comprises 17 residues. Losses at the gene ends were 8 bases for V and 8 bases for J; bases not matched to a gene: 15. In DNA form, the CDR3 reads TGTGCCAGTTCCCGACCGGGACTAGCGGGAAGGGGTGATGAGCAGTTCTTC. It yields the protein CASSRPGLAGRGDEQFF.

This clonotype was picked up a small number of times. The rearrangement joins TRBV29-1 to TRBJ2-2, with 10 bases lining up with TRBD1. The CDR3 contains 14 residues. The trim removed 7 bases at V and 3 bases at J, leaving 5 bases unmatched. Germline-derived CDR1 and CDR2 are SQVTM and ANQGSEA. This chain's CDR3 is CSARDRGDTGELFF. The CDR3 DNA reads as TGCAGCGCCCGGGACAGGGGTGACACCGGGGAGCTGTTTTTT.